This TCR beta chain is drawn from a study of shared clonotypes between healthy human individuals. As for the study in general: Donors had three CD4 naive, three CD4 memory, two CD8 naive and one CD8 memory plate apiece. The study's findings and limits: Clonotypes shared by all four sorted-subset donors had higher generation probabilities than non-shared clonotypes.

Note on this clone: Its antigen remains unknown.

V dropped 3 bases and J dropped 3; count of bases not matched to a gene: 6. CDR1 is WNHNN, CDR2 SYGVQD, per germline (reference sequence). The CDR3 length is 15 residues. The repertoire was sequenced with immunoSEQ multiplex PCR; TCRdb's copy has only in-frame clones and lacks some. This sample yields around 750,000 clones, of which about 74% are seen a single time; approximately 1.7% belongs to the top ten. The chain uses TRBV10-1 and TRBJ2-3; 7 bases fit TRBD2. The TCR sequence derives from a woman between 25 and 40 years old in good health. Sequencing used memory CD4+ T cells sorted from blood. The subset denotes: CD45RA-negative fraction. The CDR3 DNA sequence: TGCGCCAGCAGTGACGGCGGGAGTAGGACAGATACGCAGTATTTT. It encodes CASSDGGSRTDTQYF.